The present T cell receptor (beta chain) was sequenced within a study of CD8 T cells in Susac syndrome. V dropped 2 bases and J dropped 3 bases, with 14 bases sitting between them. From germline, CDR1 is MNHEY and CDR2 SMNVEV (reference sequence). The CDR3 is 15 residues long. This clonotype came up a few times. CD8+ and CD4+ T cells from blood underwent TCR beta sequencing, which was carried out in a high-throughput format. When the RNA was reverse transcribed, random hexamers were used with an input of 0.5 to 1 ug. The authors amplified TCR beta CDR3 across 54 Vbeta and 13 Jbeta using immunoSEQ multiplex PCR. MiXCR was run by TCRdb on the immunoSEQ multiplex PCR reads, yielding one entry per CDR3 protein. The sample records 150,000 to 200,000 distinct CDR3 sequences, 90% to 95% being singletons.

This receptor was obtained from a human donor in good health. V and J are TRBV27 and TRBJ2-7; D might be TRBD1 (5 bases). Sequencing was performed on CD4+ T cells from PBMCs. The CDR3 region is CASSLGPAGLYEQYF. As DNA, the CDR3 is TGTGCCAGCAGTTTAGGCCCGGCAGGGCTCTACGAGCAGTACTTC.